Presented here are 30 T cell receptor beta chains from one specimen sequenced in a study of T cells in localized non-small cell lung cancer. Measured with immunoSEQ multiplex PCR; TCRdb has only the in-frame clones, and not every one. Found here are roughly 67,000 clones, 70% to 90% of them singletons; the top ten hold roughly 12%. The sample in question was peripheral blood, obtained before any cancer treatment. The receptors were sampled from a female donor older than 55 with stage I lung adenocarcinoma.

This chain uses TRBV18 with TRBJ2-7; D ambiguous. The CDR3 sequence is 12 residues long. V was cut by 4 bases and J by 4 bases, with 8 bases left in between. Germline-derived CDR1 and CDR2 are KGHSH and LQKENI. The CDR3 loop reads CASSRQNYEQYF. The CDR3 DNA reads TGTGCCAGCTCACGCCAAAATTACGAGCAGTACTTC.

CDR3 bases: TGTGCCAGTACCCCCAACCGGGGCAATCAGCCCCAGCATTTT. Translating it yields CASTPNRGNQPQHF. The rearrangement links TRBV19 to TRBJ1-5; no reliable D call. The V gene lost 7 bases and the J gene lost 2 bases, with 12 bases spanning the gap. The CDR3 sequence is 14 residues long. Germline CDR1 LNHDA, CDR2 SQIVND (reference sequence).

This chain uses TRBV27 with TRBJ1-6; TRBD1 is a possible D gene (5 bases). The CDR3 sequence is 20 residues long. Trimming pared 5 bases from V and 0 bases from J, leaving 23 bases between. The germline CDR1 and CDR2 sequences are MNHEY and SMNVEV (reference sequence). CDR3 bases: TGTGCCAGCAGTCCCCCCCGAATGACAGCGCCGAGCTCCTATAATTCACCCCTCCACTTT. It specifies CASSPPRMTAPSSYNSPLHF.

The chain employs TRBV15 and TRBJ2-5; 8 bases are a match to TRBD2. The V gene end was trimmed by 1 base and the J gene end by 2 bases; junction bases not matched to a gene: 6. The CDR3 sequence is 16 residues long. In germline, CDR1 is LNHNV, CDR2 YYDKDF (reference sequence). CDR3 sequence (DNA): TGTGCCACCAGCAGAGGGGCGGGAGGCCAGCAAGAGACCCAGTACTTC. As protein: CATSRGAGGQQETQYF.

This CDR3 is CASSFLGQGHQLAKNIQYF. The CDR3 DNA follows: TGCGCCAGCAGCTTTCTGGGGCAGGGCCATCAACTAGCCAAAAACATTCAGTACTTC. The V call is TRBV5-1, the J call TRBJ2-4; tentatively, D is TRBD1 (5 bases). This CDR3 is 19 amino acids long. Trimming shortened V by 2 bases and J by 0 bases, and 21 bases separated the two germline ends. From germline, CDR1 is SGHRS and CDR2 YFSETQ.

This chain links TRBV9 with TRBJ1-1, with 7 bases lining up with TRBD1. Looked up from germline, CDR1 is SGDLS and CDR2 is YYNGEE. V lost 0 bases and J lost 6; bases outside the gene matches: 5. The CDR3 spans 14 residues. The CDR3 coding sequence is TGTGCCAGCAGCGTAGCTTACAGGGGACCTGAAGCTTTCTTT. The encoded protein is CASSVAYRGPEAFF.

This chain links TRBV29-1 with TRBJ1-2; maybe TRBD1 (5 bases). The CDR3 is 12 amino acids. V lost 5 bases, J lost 7 bases, and 14 bases lay in between. CDR1 and CDR2 from the germline V gene are SQVTM and ANQGSEA. The CDR3 sequence: CSVSRTGGGYTF. The CDR3 DNA sequence: TGCAGCGTTTCAAGGACCGGGGGTGGCTACACCTTC.

V gene TRBV2 combines with J gene TRBJ2-2; the D is unclear. V lost 4 bases, J lost 7 bases, and 13 bases lay in between. The CDR3 is made up of 14 amino acids. Germline V lookup: CDR1 SNHLY, CDR2 FYNNEI. CDR3 amino acids: CASSVRVDNGELFF. The CDR3 nucleotides read TGTGCCAGCAGTGTTAGGGTAGACAACGGGGAGCTGTTTTTT. Full variable domain (outside the CDR3, taken from reference TRBV2 and TRBJ2-2): EPEVTQTPSHQVTQMGQEVILRCVPISNHLYFYWYRQILGQKVEFLVSFYNNEISEKSEIFDDQFSVERPDGSNFTLKIRSTKLEDSAMYFCASSVRVDNGELFFGEGSRLTVL.

The J gene is TRBJ1-1, the V gene TRBV7-9; 8 positions match TRBD1. The trim removed 5 bases at V and 4 bases at J, leaving 3 bases unmatched. CDR1 and CDR2 (germline): SEHNR, FQNEAQ (reference sequence). This CDR3 spans 13 amino acids. The CDR3 loop reads CASSPTGGTEAFF. CDR3 in DNA: TGTGCCAGCAGCCCAACAGGGGGCACTGAAGCTTTCTTT.

The V gene is TRBV30, the J gene TRBJ2-1; TRBD2 agrees at 14 bases. Germline V CDR1 and CDR2: GTSNPN, SVGIG (reference sequence). The V and J ends lost 5 bases and 9 bases, in that order; junction bases with no gene match: 15. The CDR3 is 17 amino acids. CDR3 protein: CAWGGSGLAGGLGEQFF. In DNA form, the CDR3 reads TGTGCCTGGGGAGGATCCGGACTAGCGGGAGGTCTGGGTGAGCAGTTCTTC.

Remarks on this clone: Other DNA sequences of this sample code for an identical CDR3. J is TRBJ2-5 and V is TRBV5-1; TRBD1 or TRBD2 may be the D gene (5 bases each). Looked up from germline, CDR1 is SGHRS and CDR2 is YFSETQ. V shed 0 bases and J shed 1 base, with 7 bases lying between them. This CDR3 is built from 14 residues. The CDR3 nucleotides read TGCGCCAGCAGCTTGGGGGGGACCCAAGAGACCCAGTACTTC. Its translation: CASSLGGTQETQYF. Full variable domain (missing parts from reference TRBV5-1 and TRBJ2-5): KAGVTQTPRYLIKTRGQQVTLSCSPISGHRSVSWYQQTPGQGLQFLFEYFSETQRNKGNFPGRFSGRQFSNSRSEMNVSTLELGDSALYLCASSLGGTQETQYFGPGTRLLVL.

The chain employs TRBV5-1 and TRBJ2-3; D is possibly TRBD1 (5 bases). This CDR3 has 15 amino acids. Deletions cut 1 base from V and 0 bases from J, with 9 bases between. Germline values: CDR1 SGHRS, CDR2 YFSETQ. The CDR3 nucleotides are TGCGCCAGCAGCTTGTCAGGGTCTAGCACAGATACGCAGTATTTT. Its translation: CASSLSGSSTDTQYF.

The chain couples TRBV2 to TRBJ2-7; D unclear. The germline V gene has CDR1 SNHLY and CDR2 FYNNEI. V was trimmed by 6 bases and J by 6 bases, leaving 15 bases between them. CDR3 size: 13 residues. This CDR3 is CASSPVPNAEQYF. The CDR3, as DNA: TGTGCCAGCAGCCCTGTCCCTAACGCCGAGCAGTACTTC.

The rearrangement joins TRBV6-1 to TRBJ2-7; TRBD1 agrees at 8 bases. Per the germline V gene, CDR1 is MNHNS and CDR2 is SASEGT. The CDR3 length is 16 residues. With 3 bases clipped from V and 7 bases from J, the junction kept 14 bases outside the gene matches. CDR3 region: CASSDPLDRAKVEQYF. CDR3 sequence (DNA): TGTGCCAGCAGTGACCCGCTGGACAGGGCCAAGGTAGAGCAGTACTTC.

The CDR3 here is CASSLGSYGYTF. The CDR3 DNA reads TGTGCCAGCAGCTTGGGCTCCTATGGCTACACCTTC. This chain uses TRBV5-4 with TRBJ1-2; D gene ambiguous. V was cut by 0 bases and J by 4 bases, with 4 bases left in between. The germline gives CDR1 SGHNT, CDR2 YYREEE (reference sequence). CDR3 length: 12 residues.

The chain recombines TRBV19 with TRBJ2-7; 7 nucleotides align to TRBD1. J was trimmed by 0 bases and V by 1 base; bases with no gene match: 6. The V gene's germline CDR1 is LNHDA and CDR2 SQIVND (reference sequence). This CDR3 spans 16 amino acids. CDR3 sequence (DNA): TGTGCCAGTAGTATAGGCACCAAGGGGGCCTCCTACGAGCAGTACTTC. Protein: CASSIGTKGASYEQYF.

This chain connects TRBV7-9 to TRBJ2-5; perhaps TRBD2 as D (6 bases). This CDR3 has 16 residues. The germline gives CDR1 SEHNR, CDR2 FQNEAQ (reference sequence). Between the trimmed V and J ends, which lost 5 bases and 1 base, there was a span of 17 bases. The CDR3 loop is CASSPGGAASQETQYF. For the CDR3, the DNA is TGTGCCAGCAGCCCCGGGGGAGCGGCTAGCCAAGAGACCCAGTACTTC.

This sequence joins TRBV11-2 and TRBJ1-2, with 11 bases lining up with TRBD1. The germline V gene has CDR1 SGHAT and CDR2 FQNNGV. J gave up 4 bases and V 5 bases, and 6 bases lay outside the gene matches. The CDR3 is 15 residues long. The CDR3 loop reads CASSPDRGRAYGYTF. The CDR3, as DNA: TGTGCCAGCAGCCCGGACAGGGGGCGCGCCTATGGCTACACCTTC.

This clone was counted between two and nine times. V is TRBV4-1 and J is TRBJ2-2; 11 bases fit TRBD1. V dropped 4 bases and J dropped 10; count of bases not matched to a gene: 5. Germline V gives CDR1 MGHRA, CDR2 YSYEKL. The CDR3 covers 14 residues. The CDR3 region has the DNA TGCGCCAGCAGCCCACGGACAGGGGGCGCGGAGCTGTTTTTT. Amino acid sequence: CASSPRTGGAELFF.

This clone was recorded only once. The gene calls are TRBV7-3 and TRBJ2-1; D ambiguous. Germline V gene sequence: CDR1 SGHTA, CDR2 FQGTGA. This CDR3 has 15 amino acids. V was cut by 5 bases and J by 4 bases, with 15 bases left in between. CDR3 region: CASSRSGTKYNEQFF. DNA for the CDR3: TGTGCCAGCAGCCGGTCCGGTACAAAATACAATGAGCAGTTCTTC.

The chain employs TRBV4-2 and TRBJ1-2; TRBD1 is a possible D gene (6 bases). The V gene lost 0 bases and the J gene lost 1 base, with 9 bases spanning the gap. From germline, CDR1 is LGHNA and CDR2 YNFKEQ. The CDR3 has 15 amino acids. The CDR3 DNA is TGTGCCAGCAGCCAAGATTCGACAGGTAACTATGGCTACACCTTC. Translation: CASSQDSTGNYGYTF.

This chain connects TRBV18 to TRBJ2-2; 7 bases match TRBD1. The J segment lost 4 bases and the V segment lost 5 bases, leaving 4 bases of the junction unmatched. CDR1 and CDR2 (germline): KGHSH, LQKENI. This CDR3 comprises 14 residues. This chain's CDR3 is CASSRTGITGELFF. CDR3 DNA sequence: TGTGCCAGCTCAAGGACAGGAATCACCGGGGAGCTGTTTTTT. Looking up the rest from reference TRBV18 and TRBJ2-2 gives the full variable domain: NAGVMQNPRHLVRRRGQEARLRCSPMKGHSHVYWYRQLPEEGLKFMVYLQKENIIDESGMPKERFSAEFPKEGPSILRIQQVVRGDSAAYFCASSRTGITGELFFGEGSRLTVL.

The genes are TRBV29-1 and TRBJ1-3, with 7 positions matching TRBD1. The V and J ends lost 4 bases and 4 bases, in that order; junction bases with no gene match: 7. Germline values: CDR1 SQVTM, CDR2 ANQGSEA. The CDR3 covers 14 residues. CDR3 loop: CSVGGQGGGNTIYF. The CDR3 region has the DNA TGCAGCGTTGGGGGCCAGGGGGGCGGAAACACCATATATTTT.

There are a few counts of this clone. The rearrangement joins TRBV29-1 to TRBJ1-2; tentative D call: TRBD1 (6 bases). The germline V gene encodes CDR1 SQVTM and CDR2 ANQGSEA. The V and J ends lost 3 bases and 7 bases respectively, with 12 bases between them. The CDR3 totals 12 residues. CDR3 residues: CSVDRGTSGYTF. CDR3 in DNA: TGCAGCGTTGACCGCGGGACATCTGGCTACACCTTC.

This chain joins TRBV19 and TRBJ1-2; the match to TRBD1 covers 10 bases. V lost 5 bases, J lost 0 bases, and 9 bases stayed unmatched. CDR1 and CDR2 from the germline V gene are LNHDA and SQIVND (reference sequence). CDR3 length equals 17 residues. DNA for the CDR3: TGTGCCAGTAGTGGGTTAGGACAGGGGGTGGCTAACTATGGCTACACCTTC. It translates to CASSGLGQGVANYGYTF.

This sequence joins TRBV11-2 and TRBJ1-2; D is uncertain. Trimming stripped 5 bases from V and 7 bases from J, with 14 bases between. CDR1 is SGHAT and CDR2 is FQNNGV in the germline V gene. The CDR3 consists of 13 residues. CDR3 DNA sequence: TGTGCCAGCAGCCCAAACCCGACGGGTGGCTACACCTTC. This translates into CASSPNPTGGYTF.

The chain employs TRBV6-5 and TRBJ1-2; no clear D. Germline values: CDR1 MNHEY, CDR2 SVGAGI. This CDR3 spans 12 amino acids. Trimming took off 5 bases at V and 8 bases at J, with 12 bases between the two ends. For the CDR3, the DNA is TGTGCCAGCAGTCCGGGTCTCGGCGGCTACACCTTC. Protein sequence: CASSPGLGGYTF.

The V and J genes are TRBV5-6 and TRBJ2-4; possibly TRBD1 for D (5 bases). The CDR3 is 17 residues long. Trimming left V 1 base short and J 0 bases short, with 14 bases between. Germline CDR1 SGHDT, CDR2 YYEEEE. CDR3 DNA sequence: TGTGCCAGCAGCTTGATCTTTGACAGATTAGCCAAAAACATTCAGTACTTC. Translating it yields CASSLIFDRLAKNIQYF.

The chain joins TRBV6-6 to TRBJ1-1; no clear D. CDR3 length: 13 residues. V was clipped by 6 bases and J by 1 base, with 9 bases between them. Per the germline V gene, CDR1 is MNHNY and CDR2 is SVGAGI (reference sequence). The CDR3 DNA is TGTGCCAGCAGCCTAGGGCCGAACACTGAAGCTTTCTTT. It specifies CASSLGPNTEAFF.

This sequence joins TRBV6-1 and TRBJ1-5; 7 nucleotides agree with TRBD1. The germline CDR1 and CDR2 sequences are MNHNS and SASEGT. V dropped 2 bases and J dropped 3; count of bases not matched to a gene: 7. The CDR3 sequence is 16 residues long. The CDR3 sequence is CASSETSQGYNQPQHF. The DNA of the CDR3 is TGTGCCAGCAGTGAAACCTCACAGGGGTACAATCAGCCCCAGCATTTT.